The 14 T cell receptor beta chains given below trace back to one sample, sequenced in a study of blood T cell repertoires in COVID-19. Profiling relied on immunoSEQ multiplex PCR, and the TCRdb table lists in-frame clones only, not all of them. The data hold a few hundred thousand clones, with around 84% observed a single time. The specimen sequenced was PBMCs or T cells enriched from blood (not recorded which). These receptors were collected from a woman aged 18 to 35 who had recovered from COVID-19.

This chain uses TRBV10-1 with TRBJ1-1; the match to TRBD1 covers 9 bases. The junction had 9 bases not matched to a gene; V was cut back by 7 bases and J by 6 bases. Germline loops: CDR1 WNHNN, CDR2 SYGVQD (reference sequence). CDR3 length: 14 residues. The CDR3 region has the DNA TGCGCCAGCATGGGACAGGGAGGGAGTTCTGAAGCTTTCTTT. This codes for CASMGQGGSSEAFF.

The chain employs TRBV4-1 and TRBJ1-2, with 7 positions matching TRBD1. The CDR3 runs to 13 residues. Germline-derived CDR1 and CDR2 are MGHRA and YSYEKL. Germline trimming cut 4 bases from V and 6 bases from J; bases unmatched to any gene: 5. The CDR3 DNA sequence: TGCGCCAGCAGCCTTCTGACAGGGAATGGCTACACCTTC. Translation gives CASSLLTGNGYTF.

The rearrangement uses TRBV18 and TRBJ1-2; no clear D gene. This CDR3 is built from 14 residues. Germline V gene sequence: CDR1 KGHSH, CDR2 LQKENI. The V gene lost 2 bases and the J gene lost 5 bases, with 12 bases spanning the gap. As DNA, the CDR3 is TGTGCCAGCTCACCAGTAGACACCGCTTATGGCTACACCTTC. This codes for CASSPVDTAYGYTF.

This clone turned up a few times. CDR3 in DNA: TGTGCCAGCAGTGAAGTATGGCTAGCGGGAGGGATTGTAGAGACCCAGTACTTC. Translating gives CASSEVWLAGGIVETQYF. This chain links TRBV6-1 with TRBJ2-5; 12 bases fit TRBD2. The CDR3 is 18 amino acids. CDR1 and CDR2 (germline): MNHNS, SASEGT. With V trimmed by 1 base and J by 4 bases, 10 bases remained unmatched.

The CDR3 region is CASSGPGGGDTEAFF. The CDR3 bases are TGTGCCAGCAGCGGGCCAGGGGGAGGAGACACTGAAGCTTTCTTT. This chain connects TRBV9 to TRBJ1-1, with 7 bases lining up with TRBD1. Germline V gene lookup returns CDR1 SGDLS and CDR2 YYNGEE. The CDR3 has 15 amino acids. Trimming at V came to 3 bases and at J to 3 bases, leaving 8 bases not matched to a gene.

This clone was seen repeatedly, ten times or more. V usage is TRBV5-6 and J usage is TRBJ2-2, with D maybe TRBD2 (6 bases). Looked up from germline, CDR1 is SGHDT and CDR2 is YYEEEE. V lost 4 bases, J lost 1 base, and 17 bases lay in between. The CDR3 is 17 amino acids. The CDR3 loop reads CASSQLRGLQNTGELFF. Written as DNA, the CDR3 is TGTGCCAGCAGCCAACTCCGGGGACTCCAGAACACCGGGGAGCTGTTTTTT.

This clone was recorded only once. The chain carries TRBV11-2 and TRBJ1-4, with no clear D. The CDR3 consists of 13 residues. Trimming cost V 1 base and J 8 bases, with 8 bases left between them. Per germline, CDR1 SGHAT and CDR2 FQNNGV. The CDR3 DNA reads TGTGCCAGCAGCTTAGGCGGTGAAGAAAAACTGTTTTTT. It encodes CASSLGGEEKLFF.

The genes are TRBV3-1 (or the pseudogene TRBV3-2) and TRBJ1-2; 8 bases are a match to TRBD1. The trim removed 6 bases at V and 6 bases at J, leaving 6 bases unmatched. The CDR3 has 13 residues. The germline V gene has CDR1 LGHDT and CDR2 YNNKEL (reference sequence). The CDR3 loop reads CASSPQGGDGYTF. DNA for the CDR3: TGTGCCAGCAGTCCACAGGGGGGAGATGGCTACACCTTC.

A few counts support this clone. V is TRBV6-5 and J is TRBJ2-6; no firm D call. Germline values: CDR1 MNHEY, CDR2 SVGAGI. The CDR3 runs 13 residues. V gave up 7 bases and J gave up 3 bases, with 7 bases separating them. The CDR3 is CASITGGANVLTF. In nucleotides, the CDR3 is TGTGCCAGCATCACTGGTGGGGCCAACGTCCTGACTTTC.

This clone was seen a handful of times. The V and J genes are TRBV5-1 and TRBJ1-3, with D possibly matching TRBD1 (6 bases). The CDR3 totals 14 residues. V gave up 7 bases and J gave up 13 bases, with 24 bases separating them. Germline CDR1 is SGHRS and CDR2 is YFSETQ. CDR3 bases: TGCGCCAGCTCCCGGGACACGCTTAGTCTTGGGATATATTTT. As protein: CASSRDTLSLGIYF.

The V gene is TRBV19, the J gene TRBJ2-1, with 8 bases lining up with TRBD2. Germline CDR1 LNHDA, CDR2 SQIVND (reference sequence). The junction had 5 bases not matched to a gene; V was cut back by 1 base and J by 6 bases. The CDR3 covers 15 residues. The CDR3 region is CASSIVLGTSNEQFF. The DNA of the CDR3 is TGTGCCAGTAGTATAGTCCTTGGGACTAGCAATGAGCAGTTCTTC.

This chain uses TRBV5-1 with TRBJ2-2; 8 bases align to TRBD1. Germline CDR1 is SGHRS and CDR2 is YFSETQ. V lost 4 bases to trimming and J lost 3 bases; unmatched junction nucleotides: 5. This CDR3 has 15 amino acids. In DNA, the CDR3 is TGCGCCAGCAGCCCAGGGGGCACGGACACCGGGGAGCTGTTTTTT. Translated, it gives CASSPGGTDTGELFF.

This clone turned up a few times. V is TRBV28 and J is TRBJ1-1; 8 bases are a match to TRBD1. The CDR3 runs to 19 residues. J lost 3 bases, V lost 3 bases, and 18 bases had no gene match. From germline, CDR1 is MDHEN and CDR2 SYDVKM. CDR3 coding DNA: TGTGCCAGCAGTTTCGCCGGGACAGGCCTTGGGAGTATCCACACTGAAGCTTTCTTT. This sequence encodes CASSFAGTGLGSIHTEAFF.

This clone has only one observation. CDR3 DNA: TGTGCCAGCATCGGTGTTCCGGATACGCAGTATTTT. It is translated as CASIGVPDTQYF. The chain combines TRBV28 with TRBJ2-3; D not certain. The CDR3 extends over 12 amino acids. With 7 bases removed from V and 6 bases from J, the gap between germline ends came to 11 bases. Germline-derived CDR1 and CDR2 are MDHEN and SYDVKM.